This TCR beta chain was sequenced during a study of technical replicates of blood from several donors. CDR1 is LNHDA and CDR2 is SQIVND in the germline V gene (reference sequence). Trimming took off 3 bases at V and 8 bases at J, with 19 bases between the two ends. This CDR3 is built from 15 residues. Using immunoSEQ multiplex PCR, the repertoire was profiled, and TCRdb retains in-frame clones only, with some absent. Of 65,000 to 95,000 clones in the sample, about 97% were seen once. This TCR came from a human donor in good health. Sequenced sample: T cells isolated from PBMCs. The chain has TRBV19 and TRBJ1-2; a weak D match, TRBD1 (6 bases). The CDR3 spells CASSIGVSQGRGYTF. The CDR3 DNA follows: TGTGCCAGTAGTATTGGGGTGTCACAGGGTCGAGGCTACACCTTC.